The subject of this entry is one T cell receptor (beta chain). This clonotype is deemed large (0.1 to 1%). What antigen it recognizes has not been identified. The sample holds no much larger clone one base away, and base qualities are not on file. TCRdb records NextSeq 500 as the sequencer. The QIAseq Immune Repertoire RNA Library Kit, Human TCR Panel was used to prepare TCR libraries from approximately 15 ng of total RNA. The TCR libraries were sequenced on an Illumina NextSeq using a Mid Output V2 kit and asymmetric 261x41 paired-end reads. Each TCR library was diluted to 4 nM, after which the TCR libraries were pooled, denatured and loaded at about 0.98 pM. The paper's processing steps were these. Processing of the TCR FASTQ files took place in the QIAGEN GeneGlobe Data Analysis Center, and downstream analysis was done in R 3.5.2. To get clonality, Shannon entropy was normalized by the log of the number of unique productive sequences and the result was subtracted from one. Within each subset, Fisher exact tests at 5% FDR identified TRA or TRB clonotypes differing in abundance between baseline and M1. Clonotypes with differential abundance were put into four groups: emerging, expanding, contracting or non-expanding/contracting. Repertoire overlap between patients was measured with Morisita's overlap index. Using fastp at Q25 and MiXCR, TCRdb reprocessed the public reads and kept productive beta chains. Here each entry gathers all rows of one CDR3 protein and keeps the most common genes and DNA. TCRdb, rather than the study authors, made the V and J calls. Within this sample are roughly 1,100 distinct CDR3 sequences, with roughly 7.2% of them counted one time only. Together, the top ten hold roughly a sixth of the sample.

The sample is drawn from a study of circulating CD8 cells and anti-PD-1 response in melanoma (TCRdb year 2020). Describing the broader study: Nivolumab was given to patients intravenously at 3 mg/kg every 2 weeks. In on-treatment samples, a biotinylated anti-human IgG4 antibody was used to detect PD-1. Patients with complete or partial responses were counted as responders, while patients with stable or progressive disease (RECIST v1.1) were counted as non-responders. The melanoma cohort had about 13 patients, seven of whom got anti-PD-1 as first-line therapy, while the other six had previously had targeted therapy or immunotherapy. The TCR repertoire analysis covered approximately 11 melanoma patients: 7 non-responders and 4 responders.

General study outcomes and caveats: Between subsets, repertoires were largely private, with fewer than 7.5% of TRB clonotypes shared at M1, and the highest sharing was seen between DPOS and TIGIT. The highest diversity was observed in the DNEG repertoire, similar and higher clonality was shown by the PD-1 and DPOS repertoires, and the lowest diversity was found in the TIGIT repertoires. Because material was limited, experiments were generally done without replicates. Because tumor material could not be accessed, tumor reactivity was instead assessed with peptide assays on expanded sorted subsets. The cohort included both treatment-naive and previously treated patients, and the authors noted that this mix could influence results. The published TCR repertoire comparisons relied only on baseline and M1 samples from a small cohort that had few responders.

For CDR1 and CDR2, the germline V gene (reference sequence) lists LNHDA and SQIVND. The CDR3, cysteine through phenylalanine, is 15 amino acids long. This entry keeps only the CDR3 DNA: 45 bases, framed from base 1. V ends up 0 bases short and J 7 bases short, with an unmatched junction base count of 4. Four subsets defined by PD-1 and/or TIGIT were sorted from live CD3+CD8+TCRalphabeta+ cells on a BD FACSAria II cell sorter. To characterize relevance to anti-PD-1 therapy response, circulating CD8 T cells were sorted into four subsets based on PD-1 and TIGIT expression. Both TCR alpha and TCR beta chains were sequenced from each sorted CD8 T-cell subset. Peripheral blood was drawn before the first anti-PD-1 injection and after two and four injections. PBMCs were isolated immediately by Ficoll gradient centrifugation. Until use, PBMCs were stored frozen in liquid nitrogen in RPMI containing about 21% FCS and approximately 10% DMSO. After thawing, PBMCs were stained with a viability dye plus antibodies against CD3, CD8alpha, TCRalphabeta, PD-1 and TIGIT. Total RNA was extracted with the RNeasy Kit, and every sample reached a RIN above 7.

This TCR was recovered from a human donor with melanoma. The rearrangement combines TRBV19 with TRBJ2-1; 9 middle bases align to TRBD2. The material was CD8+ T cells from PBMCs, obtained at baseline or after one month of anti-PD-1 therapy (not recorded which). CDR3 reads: CASSIDSGSLNEQFF. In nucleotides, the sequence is TGTGCCAGTAGTATAGATAGCGGGAGTCTGAATGAGCAGTTCTTC.